This T cell receptor beta chain was profiled in a study of cytomegalovirus exposure and HLA in healthy donors. PCR used 60 Vbeta primers and 13 Jbeta primers. Method: immunoSEQ multiplex PCR; TCRdb's copy keeps in-frame clones and lacks some. In all, the sample yields over 60,000 clones. V was pared by 4 bases and J by 6 bases, with 14 bases between. This CDR3 spans 13 amino acids. CDR1 and CDR2 (germline): SGHRS, YFSETQ. This clonotype was sampled from a female donor in good health and CMV-seropositive. V usage is TRBV5-1 and J usage is TRBJ2-7; D is possibly TRBD2 (6 bases). Material for sequencing was PBMCs. The DNA of the CDR3 is TGCGCCAGCAGCCCGGCGGGGATACCCGAGCAGTACTTC. Translation: CASSPAGIPEQYF. Full variable domain (outside the CDR3, taken from reference TRBV5-1 and TRBJ2-7): KAGVTQTPRYLIKTRGQQVTLSCSPISGHRSVSWYQQTPGQGLQFLFEYFSETQRNKGNFPGRFSGRQFSNSRSEMNVSTLELGDSALYLCASSPAGIPEQYFGPGTRLTVT.